What follows describes a single T cell receptor (beta chain). What antigen it recognizes has not been identified. No base qualities exist here, and no much larger clone lies one base off it. This entry belongs to a study of blood T cell repertoires in COVID-19 (TCRdb year 2020). At the level of the whole study: The collaborator samples originated in the United States, Italy and Spain and spanned the acute and convalescent phases of COVID-19. The prospective study material was composed of cDNA or gDNA derived from T cells, B-cell-depleted T cells, or PBMCs. Deeply sampled blood TCRbeta repertoires from subjects exposed to, actively infected with, or recovered from COVID-19 were included in the dataset. A freely available public database, intended as a resource for researchers studying the immune response to SARS-CoV-2, is where the repertoires were released. The samples were drawn from the first 160 participants of the ongoing ImmuneRACE study and from some 1,300 subjects provided by 6 global collaborators. Nearly every sample came with metadata listing a de-identified subject ID, COVID-19 status, age in years and sex. Where HLA class I and class II types were available, the types were taken from metadata supplied by the sample provider, not from assay-based typing. The research as a whole found: The quantity of clinical and demographic metadata differed by source and by participant and was supplied without curation.

The CDR3 contains 16 residues, cysteine and phenylalanine counted. Of the read, only the CDR3 DNA is kept; its 48 bases are in frame from base 1. The junction shows trimming of 4 bases on V and 0 bases on J, and the gene matches do not reach 5 bases of it. CDR1 is given as KGHSH and CDR2 as LQKENI, both from the germline V gene. TCRbeta CDR3 regions were amplified from genomic DNA using the immunoSEQ Assay, a bias-controlled multiplex PCR. Per the authors' processing: Nucleated cell counts per sample were estimated from amplification of reference gene primers within the assay. To quantify the absolute abundance of each unique TCRbeta CDR3 rearrangement, sequence reads were collapsed and filtered. For each sample, productive Simpson clonality was calculated as the square root of Simpson's diversity index over productive rearrangements. Here the immuneACCESS table is served through TCRdb, limited to in-frame sequences with V and J called. Missing clones are a known gap in these copies; in checked studies unresolved V genes cover under half, and the rest lacks a known reason. V and J calls and clone size come straight from that table; D and trimming were deduced from the DNA. The sample table lists tens of thousands of clones, 70% to 85% of them with a count of one. More than 4% of the sample is taken by the ten largest.

Whole blood was collected in K2EDTA tubes by collaborating institutions according to the institutions' own protocols. Collaborator samples were shipped for TCRbeta analysis as frozen whole blood, isolated PBMCs, or DNA extracted from either sample type. Rearrangement joined TRBV18 to TRBJ2-3, and TRBD2 matches 9 of the central bases. Sequenced: peripheral blood. The receptor was isolated from a woman in her fifties or sixties with acute or convalescent COVID-19. The DNA is TGTGCCAGCTCACGACGGACTAGCGCTAGCACAGATACGCAGTATTTT. Translated, this is CASSRRTSASTDTQYF.